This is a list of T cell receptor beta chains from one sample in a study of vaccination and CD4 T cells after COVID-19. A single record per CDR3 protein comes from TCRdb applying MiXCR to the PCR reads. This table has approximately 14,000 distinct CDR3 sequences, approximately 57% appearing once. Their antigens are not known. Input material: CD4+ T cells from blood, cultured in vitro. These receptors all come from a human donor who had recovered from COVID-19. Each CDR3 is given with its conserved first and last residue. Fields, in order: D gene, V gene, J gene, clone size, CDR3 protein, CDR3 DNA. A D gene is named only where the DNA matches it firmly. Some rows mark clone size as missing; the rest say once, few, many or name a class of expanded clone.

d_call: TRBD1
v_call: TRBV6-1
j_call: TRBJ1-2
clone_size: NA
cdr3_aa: CASSRDRANYGYTF
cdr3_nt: TGTGCCAGCAGCCGGGACAGGGCTAACTATGGCTACACCTTC

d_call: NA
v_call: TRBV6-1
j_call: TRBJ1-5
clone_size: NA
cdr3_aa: CASSDGMGAGNQPQHF
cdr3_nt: TGTGCCAGCAGTGACGGCATGGGGGCGGGGAATCAGCCCCAGCATTTT

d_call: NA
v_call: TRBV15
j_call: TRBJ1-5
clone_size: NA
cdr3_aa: CATSRGNQPQHF
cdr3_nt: TGTGCCACCAGCAGAGGCAATCAGCCCCAGCATTTT

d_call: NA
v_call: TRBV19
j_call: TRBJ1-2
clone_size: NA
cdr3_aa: CASRPYLITNYGYTF
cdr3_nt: TGTGCCAGTAGACCGTATCTTATAACGAACTATGGCTACACCTTC

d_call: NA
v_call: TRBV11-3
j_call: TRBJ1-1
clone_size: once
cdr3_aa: CASSLSEAFF
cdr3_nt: TGTGCCAGCAGCTTATCTGAAGCTTTCTTT

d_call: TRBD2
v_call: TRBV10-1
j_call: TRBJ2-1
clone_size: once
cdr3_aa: CASSESVGTSGRIF
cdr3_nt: TGCGCCAGCAGTGAGTCTGTGGGGACTAGCGGGAGAATCTTC

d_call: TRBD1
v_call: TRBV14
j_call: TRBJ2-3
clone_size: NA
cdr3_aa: CASTAGTGADTQYF
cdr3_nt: TGTGCCAGCACCGCCGGGACAGGGGCAGATACGCAGTATTTT

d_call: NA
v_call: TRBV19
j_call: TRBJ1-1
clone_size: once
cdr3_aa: CASTSGWSNTEAFF
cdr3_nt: TGTGCCAGTACCTCTGGGTGGTCGAACACTGAAGCTTTCTTT

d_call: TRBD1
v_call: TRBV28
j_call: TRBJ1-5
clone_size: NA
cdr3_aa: CASSSSGQGSYSNQPQHF
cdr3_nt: TGTGCCAGCAGTTCCTCGGGACAGGGATCATATAGCAATCAGCCCCAGCATTTT

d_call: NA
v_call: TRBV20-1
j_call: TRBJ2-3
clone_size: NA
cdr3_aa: CSASVEVDTQYF
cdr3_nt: TGCAGTGCTTCGGTGGAAGTTGATACGCAGTATTTT

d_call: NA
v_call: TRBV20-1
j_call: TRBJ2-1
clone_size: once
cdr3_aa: CSAADNRPNNEQFF
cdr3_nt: TGCAGTGCAGCAGACAACCGGCCAAACAATGAGCAGTTCTTC

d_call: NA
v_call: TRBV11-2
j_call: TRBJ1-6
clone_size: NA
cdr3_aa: CASSSGHFSPLHF
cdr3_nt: TGTGCCAGCAGCTCGGGACACTTCTCACCCCTCCACTTT

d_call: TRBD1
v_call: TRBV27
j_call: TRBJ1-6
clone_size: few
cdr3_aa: CASSLGTGNNSPLHF
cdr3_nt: TGTGCCAGCAGTTTAGGGACAGGCAATAATTCACCCCTCCACTTT

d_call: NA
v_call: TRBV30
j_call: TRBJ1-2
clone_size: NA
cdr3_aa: CAWVRDVYGYTF
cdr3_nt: TGTGCCTGGGTCCGGGACGTCTATGGCTACACCTTC

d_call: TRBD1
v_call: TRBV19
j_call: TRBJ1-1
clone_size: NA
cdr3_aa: CASRGQGNTEAFF
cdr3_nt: TGTGCCAGTAGGGGACAGGGGAACACTGAAGCTTTCTTT

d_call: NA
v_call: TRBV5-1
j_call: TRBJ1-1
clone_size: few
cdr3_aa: CASSLGWGNTEAFF
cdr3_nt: TGCGCCAGCAGCTTGGGCTGGGGGAACACTGAAGCTTTCTTT

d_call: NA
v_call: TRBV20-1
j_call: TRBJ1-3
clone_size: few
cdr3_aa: CSARWSSGNTIYF
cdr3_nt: TGCAGTGCTAGGTGGAGCTCTGGAAACACCATATATTTT

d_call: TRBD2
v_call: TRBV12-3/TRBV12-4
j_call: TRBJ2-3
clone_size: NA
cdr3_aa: CASSRRGAGEFFNTQYF
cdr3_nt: TGTGCCAGCAGCCGAAGGGGAGCGGGAGAGTTCTTTAATACGCAGTATTTT

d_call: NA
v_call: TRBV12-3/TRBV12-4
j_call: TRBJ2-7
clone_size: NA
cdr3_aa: CASSFGLLSSYEQYF
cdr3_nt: TGTGCCAGCAGTTTTGGACTATTGAGCTCCTACGAGCAGTACTTC

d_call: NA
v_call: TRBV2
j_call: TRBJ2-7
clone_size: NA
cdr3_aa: CASKVTESSYEQYF
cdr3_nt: TGTGCCAGCAAGGTGACTGAAAGCTCCTACGAGCAGTACTTC

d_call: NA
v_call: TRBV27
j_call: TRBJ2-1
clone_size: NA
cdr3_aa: CASQLGTQFF
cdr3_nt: TGTGCCAGCCAACTCGGAACCCAGTTCTTC

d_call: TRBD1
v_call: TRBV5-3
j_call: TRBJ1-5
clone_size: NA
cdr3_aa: CARSLTGVGNQPQHF
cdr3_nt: TGTGCCAGAAGCTTGACAGGGGTAGGAAATCAGCCCCAGCATTTT

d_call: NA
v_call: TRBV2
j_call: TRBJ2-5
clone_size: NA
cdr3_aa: CASSVQLETQYF
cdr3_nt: TGTGCCAGCAGTGTGCAGTTGGAGACCCAGTACTTC

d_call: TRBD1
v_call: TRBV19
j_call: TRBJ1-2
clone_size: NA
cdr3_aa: CASSPDRGGGYTF
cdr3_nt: TGTGCCAGTAGCCCAGACAGGGGTGGAGGCTACACCTTC

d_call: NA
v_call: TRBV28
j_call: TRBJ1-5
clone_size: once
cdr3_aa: CASSLGSGDKPQHF
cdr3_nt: TGTGCCAGCAGTTTAGGTTCCGGTGACAAGCCCCAGCATTTT

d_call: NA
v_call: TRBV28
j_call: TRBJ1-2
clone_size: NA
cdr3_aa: CARADSYGYTF
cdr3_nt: TGTGCCAGAGCTGACTCCTATGGCTACACCTTC

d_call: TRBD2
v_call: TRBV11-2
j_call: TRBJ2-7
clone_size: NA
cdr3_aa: CASRLGPSGDYEQYF
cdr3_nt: TGTGCCAGCAGATTAGGTCCTAGCGGAGACTACGAGCAGTACTTC

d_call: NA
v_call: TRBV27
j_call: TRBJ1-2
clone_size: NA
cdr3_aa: CASRPIQGDYYGYTF
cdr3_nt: TGTGCCAGCAGACCGATACAGGGTGATTACTATGGCTACACCTTC

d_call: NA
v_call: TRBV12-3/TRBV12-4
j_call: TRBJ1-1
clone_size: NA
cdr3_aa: CASSLSSAMNTEAFF
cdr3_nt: TGTGCCAGCAGTTTATCATCAGCCATGAACACTGAAGCTTTCTTT

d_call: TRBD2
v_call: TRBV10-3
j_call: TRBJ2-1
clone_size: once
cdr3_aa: CAISDRLAGVNSYNEQFF
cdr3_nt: TGTGCCATCAGTGATAGGCTAGCGGGAGTCAACTCCTACAATGAGCAGTTCTTC

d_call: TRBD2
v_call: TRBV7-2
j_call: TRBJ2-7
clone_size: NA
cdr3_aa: CASSLVHLSGRAEQYF
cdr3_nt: TGTGCCAGCAGCTTAGTGCACCTTAGCGGGAGGGCCGAGCAGTACTTC

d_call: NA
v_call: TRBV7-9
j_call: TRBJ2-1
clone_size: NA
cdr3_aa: CASSLRSSYNEQFF
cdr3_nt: TGTGCCAGCAGCTTAAGAAGCTCCTACAATGAGCAGTTCTTC